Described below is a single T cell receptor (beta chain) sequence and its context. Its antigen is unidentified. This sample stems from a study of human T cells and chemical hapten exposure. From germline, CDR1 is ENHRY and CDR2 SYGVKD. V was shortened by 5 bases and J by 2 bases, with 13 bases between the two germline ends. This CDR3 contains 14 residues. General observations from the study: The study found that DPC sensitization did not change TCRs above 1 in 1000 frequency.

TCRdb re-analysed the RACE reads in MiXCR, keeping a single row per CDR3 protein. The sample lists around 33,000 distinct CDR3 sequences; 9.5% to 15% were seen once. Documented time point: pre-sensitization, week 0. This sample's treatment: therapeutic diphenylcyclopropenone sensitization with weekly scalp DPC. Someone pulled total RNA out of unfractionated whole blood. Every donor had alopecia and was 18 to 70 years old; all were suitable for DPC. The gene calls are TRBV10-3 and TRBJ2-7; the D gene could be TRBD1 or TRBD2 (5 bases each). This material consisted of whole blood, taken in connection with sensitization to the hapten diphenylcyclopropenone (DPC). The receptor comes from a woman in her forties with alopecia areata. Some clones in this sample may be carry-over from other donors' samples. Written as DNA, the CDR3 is TGTGCCATCAGTAAGGAAGGGACCGCCTACGAGCAGTACTTC. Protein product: CAISKEGTAYEQYF.